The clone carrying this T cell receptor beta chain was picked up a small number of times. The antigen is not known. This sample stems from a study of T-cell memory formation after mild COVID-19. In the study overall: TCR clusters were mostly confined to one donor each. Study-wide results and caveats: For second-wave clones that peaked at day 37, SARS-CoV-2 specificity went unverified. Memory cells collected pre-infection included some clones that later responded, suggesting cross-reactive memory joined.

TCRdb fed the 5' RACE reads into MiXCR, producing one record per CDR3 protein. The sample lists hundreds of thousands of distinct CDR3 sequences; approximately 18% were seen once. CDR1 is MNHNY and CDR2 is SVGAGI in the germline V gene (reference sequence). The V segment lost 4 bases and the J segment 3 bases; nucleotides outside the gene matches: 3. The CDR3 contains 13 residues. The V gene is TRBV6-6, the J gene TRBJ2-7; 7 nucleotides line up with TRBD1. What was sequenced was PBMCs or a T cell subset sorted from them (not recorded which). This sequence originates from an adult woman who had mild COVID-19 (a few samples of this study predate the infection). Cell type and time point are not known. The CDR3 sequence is CASSSGGFYEQYF. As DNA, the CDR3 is TGTGCCAGCAGTTCAGGGGGTTTCTACGAGCAGTACTTC.